These 2 T cell receptor beta chains originate from one sample sequenced in a study of shared clonotypes between healthy human individuals (TCRdb year 2020). The library was produced with the immunoSEQ multiplex PCR assay. The clones in this table, taken by TCRdb from immuneACCESS, are in-frame only. Not every clone is retained; where verified, under half of the shortfall comes from an unresolved V gene, and the cause of the rest is unknown. The sample has roughly 2,500,000 clones on record, 93% of them singletons. Roughly 0.36% of the sample lies in the top ten. The material sequenced was naive CD4+ T cells from PBMCs. Taken with the paper, the label for cell subset or site translates to: CD45RA+ positively selected. These receptors originate from a man between 18 and 35 years old in good health. Some clones in this sample may be carry-over from other donors' samples.

As concerns this clone: This CDR3 is also generated by other DNA sequences in the sample. This sequence joins TRBV5-4 and TRBJ2-7, with D possibly matching TRBD2 (6 bases). The CDR3 contains 14 residues. V lost 1 base and J lost 4, with 12 bases in between. Germline V lookup: CDR1 SGHNT, CDR2 YYREEE (reference sequence). CDR3 bases: TGTGCCAGCAGCTTGCCCGCAGGAGGGTACGAGCAGTACTTC. Its translation: CASSLPAGGYEQYF.

As for this clone: Other DNA sequences in this sample translate to the same CDR3. J is TRBJ2-5 and V is TRBV5-1; 8 bases line up with TRBD2. Looked up from germline, CDR1 is SGHRS and CDR2 is YFSETQ. The CDR3 spans 14 residues. V gave up 4 bases and J gave up 3 bases; unmatched junction bases: 5. The DNA for the CDR3 is TGCGCCAGCAGCCCTACTAGCGGAGAAGAGACCCAGTACTTC. This encodes CASSPTSGEETQYF.